The clone carrying this T cell receptor (beta chain) was observed many times. Antigen: not known. This record belongs to a study of blood T cells in healthy people across ages. Study results and caveats: Older age went with lower TCR beta diversity per million T cells, in a roughly linear way.

J lost 5 bases, V lost 8 bases, and 9 bases had no gene match. Looked up from germline, CDR1 is ENHRY and CDR2 is SYGVKD. The CDR3 has 14 amino acids. Next came a second PCR, run for about 7 to 11 cycles, which used a sample-barcoded 5' primer along with a J-beta primer mix. TCRdb recomputed calls from the 5' RACE reads with MiXCR, one row per CDR3 protein. Here the sample spans about 1,800,000 distinct CDR3 sequences, about 30% being singletons. This chain links TRBV10-3 with TRBJ2-7; 10 bases agree with TRBD2. Material for sequencing was blood. The clonotype was recovered from a woman in her thirties in good health. The CDR3 loop reads CAIGASGRGDEQYF. CDR3 coding DNA: TGTGCCATCGGGGCTAGCGGGAGAGGCGACGAGCAGTACTTC.